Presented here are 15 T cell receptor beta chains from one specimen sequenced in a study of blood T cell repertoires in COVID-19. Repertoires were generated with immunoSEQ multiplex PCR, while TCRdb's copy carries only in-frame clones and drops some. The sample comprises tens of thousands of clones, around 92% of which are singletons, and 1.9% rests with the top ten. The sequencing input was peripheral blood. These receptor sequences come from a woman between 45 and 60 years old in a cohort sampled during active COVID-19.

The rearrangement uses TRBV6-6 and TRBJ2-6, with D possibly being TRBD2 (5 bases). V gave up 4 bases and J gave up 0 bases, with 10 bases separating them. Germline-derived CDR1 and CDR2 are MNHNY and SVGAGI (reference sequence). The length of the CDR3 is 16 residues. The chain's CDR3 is CASSSRVFSGANVLTF. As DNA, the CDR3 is TGTGCCAGCAGTTCGAGGGTCTTCTCTGGGGCCAACGTCCTGACTTTC.

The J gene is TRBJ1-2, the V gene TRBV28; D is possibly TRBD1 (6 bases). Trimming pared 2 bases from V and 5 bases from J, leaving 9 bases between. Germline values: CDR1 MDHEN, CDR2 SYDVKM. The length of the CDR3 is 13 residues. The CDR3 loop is CASSLGTKYGYTF. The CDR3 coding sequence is TGTGCCAGCAGTTTAGGGACAAAGTATGGCTACACCTTC.

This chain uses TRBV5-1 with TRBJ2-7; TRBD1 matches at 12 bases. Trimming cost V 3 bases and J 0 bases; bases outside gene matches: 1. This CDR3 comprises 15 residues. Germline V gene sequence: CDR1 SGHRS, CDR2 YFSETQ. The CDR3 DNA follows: TGCGCCAGCAGCTGGGGACAGGGGGCCTCCTACGAGCAGTACTTC. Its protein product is CASSWGQGASYEQYF.

CDR3 nucleotides: TGTGCCACCAGTCTGGGACAGGGAAACACCGGGGAGCTGTTTTTT. Translation gives CATSLGQGNTGELFF. The chain combines TRBV24-1 with TRBJ2-2; 9 bases match TRBD1. CDR3 size: 15 residues. Per the germline V gene, CDR1 is KGHDR and CDR2 is SFDVKD. J was trimmed by 2 bases and V by 6 bases; bases with no gene match: 3.

The DNA for the CDR3 is TGTGCCAGCAGTTGGGAGGTAGAGCTGTTTTTT. Protein sequence: CASSWEVELFF. J is TRBJ2-2 and V is TRBV28, with a tentative D call TRBD2 (6 bases). The germline CDR1 and CDR2 sequences are MDHEN and SYDVKM. The germline V and J ends were trimmed by 4 bases and 11 bases, with 8 bases remaining between them. This CDR3 has 11 residues.

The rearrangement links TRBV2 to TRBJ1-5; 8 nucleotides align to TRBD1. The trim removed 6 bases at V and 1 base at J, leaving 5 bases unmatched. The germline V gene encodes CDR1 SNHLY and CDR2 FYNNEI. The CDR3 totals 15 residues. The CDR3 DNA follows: TGTGCCAGCAGACCACAGGGGGGAAGCAATCAGCCCCAGCATTTT. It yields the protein CASRPQGGSNQPQHF.

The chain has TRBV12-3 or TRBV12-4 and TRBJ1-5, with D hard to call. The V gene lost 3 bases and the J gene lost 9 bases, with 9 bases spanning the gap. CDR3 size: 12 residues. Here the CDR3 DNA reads TGTGCCAGCAGTTTGGAGGGATTGCCCCAGCATTTT. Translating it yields CASSLEGLPQHF.

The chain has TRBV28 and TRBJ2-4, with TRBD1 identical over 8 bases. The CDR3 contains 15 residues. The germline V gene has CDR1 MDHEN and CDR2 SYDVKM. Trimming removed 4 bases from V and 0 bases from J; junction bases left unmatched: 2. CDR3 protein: CASSWTGRAKNIQYF. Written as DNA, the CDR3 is TGTGCCAGCAGTTGGACAGGGAGAGCCAAAAACATTCAGTACTTC.

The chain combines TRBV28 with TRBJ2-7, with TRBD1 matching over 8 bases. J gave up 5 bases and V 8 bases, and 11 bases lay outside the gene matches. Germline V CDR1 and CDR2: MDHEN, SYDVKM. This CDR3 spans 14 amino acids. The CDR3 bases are TGTGCCAGCCGAGGACAGGGTCGGGTGCACGAGCAGTACTTC. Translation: CASRGQGRVHEQYF.

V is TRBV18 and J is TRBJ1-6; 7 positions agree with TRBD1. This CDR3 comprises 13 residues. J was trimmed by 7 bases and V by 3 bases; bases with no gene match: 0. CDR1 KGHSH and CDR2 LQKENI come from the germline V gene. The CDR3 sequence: CASSPDRNSPLHF. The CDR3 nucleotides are TGTGCCAGCTCACCGGACAGGAATTCACCCCTCCACTTT.

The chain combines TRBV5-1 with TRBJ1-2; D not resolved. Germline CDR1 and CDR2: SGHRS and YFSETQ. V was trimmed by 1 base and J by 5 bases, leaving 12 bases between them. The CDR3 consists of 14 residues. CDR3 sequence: CASSLLVTAYGYTF. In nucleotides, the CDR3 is TGCGCCAGCAGCTTGTTGGTAACAGCTTATGGCTACACCTTC. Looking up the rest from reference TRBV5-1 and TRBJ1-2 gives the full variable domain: KAGVTQTPRYLIKTRGQQVTLSCSPISGHRSVSWYQQTPGQGLQFLFEYFSETQRNKGNFPGRFSGRQFSNSRSEMNVSTLELGDSALYLCASSLLVTAYGYTFGSGTRLTVV.

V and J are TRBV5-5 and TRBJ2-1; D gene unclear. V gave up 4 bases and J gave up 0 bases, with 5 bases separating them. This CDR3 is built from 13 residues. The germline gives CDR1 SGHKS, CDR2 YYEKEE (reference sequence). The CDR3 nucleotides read TGTGCCAGCAGCCTAAGCTCCTACAATGAGCAGTTCTTC. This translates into CASSLSSYNEQFF.

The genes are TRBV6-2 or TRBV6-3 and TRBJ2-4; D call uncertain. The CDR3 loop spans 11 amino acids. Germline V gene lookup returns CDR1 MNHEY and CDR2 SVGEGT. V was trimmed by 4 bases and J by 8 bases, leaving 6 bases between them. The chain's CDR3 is CASSSGYIQYF. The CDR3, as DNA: TGTGCCAGCAGTTCGGGTTACATTCAGTACTTC.

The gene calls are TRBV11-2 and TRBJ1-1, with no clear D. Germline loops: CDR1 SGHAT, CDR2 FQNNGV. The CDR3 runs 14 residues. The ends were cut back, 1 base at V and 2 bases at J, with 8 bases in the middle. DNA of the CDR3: TGTGCCAGCAGCTTAGCGCAGATAAACACTGAAGCTTTCTTT. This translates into CASSLAQINTEAFF.

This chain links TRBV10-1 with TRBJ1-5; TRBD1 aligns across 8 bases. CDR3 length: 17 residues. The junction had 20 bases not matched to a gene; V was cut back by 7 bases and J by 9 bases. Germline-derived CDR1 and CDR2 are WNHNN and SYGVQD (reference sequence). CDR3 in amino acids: CASTVGKTGGAQGPQHF. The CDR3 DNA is TGCGCCAGCACCGTGGGGAAAACAGGGGGGGCCCAGGGGCCCCAGCATTTT.